Each of the 20 T cell receptor beta chains below was sequenced from the same sample in a study of blood T cell repertoires in COVID-19. The protocol was immunoSEQ multiplex PCR, while the TCRdb copy is restricted to in-frame clones and leaves out a portion. The data contain 300,000 to 350,000 clones, roughly 90% of them singletons. The sequenced material came from peripheral blood. The receptors stem from a woman in her twenties or thirties with COVID-19, enrolled during active disease.

The chain carries TRBV30 and TRBJ1-2; D is ambiguous. The germline V gene encodes CDR1 GTSNPN and CDR2 SVGIG (reference sequence). V was pared by 5 bases and J by 2 bases, with 12 bases between. The CDR3 is made up of 13 amino acids. The CDR3 sequence is CAWGLSMNYGYTF. In DNA, the CDR3 is TGTGCCTGGGGGCTCAGTATGAACTATGGCTACACCTTC.

This chain uses TRBV27 with TRBJ1-5, with 7 bases matching TRBD1. The ends lost 5 bases at V and 3 bases at J; junction bases unmatched: 13. Germline loops: CDR1 MNHEY, CDR2 SMNVEV (reference sequence). This CDR3 contains 17 residues. CDR3 nucleotide sequence: TGTGCCAGCAGTCCAATCCTACAGACAGGGTTCAATCAGCCCCAGCATTTT. Amino acid sequence: CASSPILQTGFNQPQHF.

This clone was observed a single time. The V gene is TRBV5-1, the J gene TRBJ2-7; D is possibly TRBD1 (6 bases). The V gene's germline CDR1 is SGHRS and CDR2 YFSETQ. The V end was cut by 1 base, the J end by 1 base, with 15 bases between. The CDR3 has 16 amino acids. This CDR3 reads CASSLSGQGKSYEQYF. Written as DNA, the CDR3 is TGCGCCAGCAGCTTGTCGGGTCAGGGGAAGTCCTACGAGCAGTACTTC. The entire variable domain, with the rest obtained from reference TRBV5-1 and TRBJ2-7, is as follows: KAGVTQTPRYLIKTRGQQVTLSCSPISGHRSVSWYQQTPGQGLQFLFEYFSETQRNKGNFPGRFSGRQFSNSRSEMNVSTLELGDSALYLCASSLSGQGKSYEQYFGPGTRLTVT.

The chain carries TRBV28 and TRBJ1-2; 7 nucleotides align to TRBD1. V gave up 5 bases and J gave up 3 bases; unmatched junction bases: 9. Germline CDR1 and CDR2: MDHEN and SYDVKM. There are 15 residues in the CDR3. CDR3 residues: CASSRDRLSHYGYTF. The CDR3 nucleotides read TGTGCCAGCAGTCGGGACAGACTTTCACACTATGGCTACACCTTC.

The DNA of the CDR3 is TGTGCCTGGAGTGTGAAGGGGCTTGGAGCTAATGAAAAACTGTTTTTT. Translated: CAWSVKGLGANEKLFF. The chain has TRBV30 and TRBJ1-4, with D possibly matching TRBD1 (5 bases). The germline gives CDR1 GTSNPN, CDR2 SVGIG (reference sequence). The CDR3 is 16 residues long. V lost 0 bases, J lost 3 bases, and 14 bases lay in between. The whole variable domain, remainder taken from reference TRBV30 and TRBJ1-4, is SQTIHQWPATLVQPVGSPLSLECTVEGTSNPNLYWYRQAAGRGLQLLFYSVGIGQISSEVPQNLSASRPQDRQFILSSKKLLLSDSGFYLCAWSVKGLGANEKLFFGSGTQLSVL.

CDR3 protein: CASSIRDSTNSPLHF. The CDR3 bases are TGTGCCAGTAGTATCCGGGACTCAACGAATTCACCCCTCCACTTT. This chain uses TRBV19 with TRBJ1-6; D possibly corresponds to TRBD1 (5 bases). The CDR3 spans 15 residues. Germline V gene sequence: CDR1 LNHDA, CDR2 SQIVND (reference sequence). V was clipped by 3 bases and J by 7 bases, with 13 bases between them. Full variable domain (remainder filled in from reference TRBV19 and TRBJ1-6): DGGITQSPKYLFRKEGQNVTLSCEQNLNHDAMYWYRQDPGQGLRLIYYSQIVNDFQKGDIAEGYSVSREKKESFPLTVTSAQKNPTAFYLCASSIRDSTNSPLHFGNGTRLTVT.

The table lists this clone with a count of one. This chain uses TRBV5-6 with TRBJ1-5; 7 bases fit TRBD1. Germline V gives CDR1 SGHDT, CDR2 YYEEEE. Trimming cost V 1 base and J 8 bases; bases outside gene matches: 18. This CDR3 is 18 amino acids long. The DNA for the CDR3 is TGTGCCAGCAGCTTGAAAAATGGGATTGACAGGGTCTGGGAGCCCCAGCATTTT. This codes for CASSLKNGIDRVWEPQHF.

This chain links TRBV19 with TRBJ1-2; 8 bases line up with TRBD1. This CDR3 is built from 14 residues. The trim removed 10 bases at V and 8 bases at J, leaving 15 bases unmatched. Germline CDR1 reads LNHDA; CDR2 reads SQIVND (reference sequence). DNA of the CDR3: TGTGCCACACTAAAAACTGACAGGGGATTCGGCTACACCTTC. It encodes CATLKTDRGFGYTF.

J is TRBJ2-3 and V is TRBV2; 8 positions agree with TRBD1. Unmatched junction bases numbered 4, after V lost 5 bases and J lost 0 bases. The length of the CDR3 is 15 residues. Germline V gives CDR1 SNHLY, CDR2 FYNNEI. Here the CDR3 DNA reads TGTGCCAGCAGTAATACAGGGGGGAGCACAGATACGCAGTATTTT. Its protein product is CASSNTGGSTDTQYF. Together with reference TRBV2 and TRBJ2-3, the CDR3 gives the full variable domain: EPEVTQTPSHQVTQMGQEVILRCVPISNHLYFYWYRQILGQKVEFLVSFYNNEISEKSEIFDDQFSVERPDGSNFTLKIRSTKLEDSAMYFCASSNTGGSTDTQYFGPGTRLTVL.

The rearrangement uses TRBV27 and TRBJ2-7, with TRBD1 matching over 9 bases. The germline gives CDR1 MNHEY, CDR2 SMNVEV (reference sequence). Trimming cost V 5 bases and J 3 bases; bases outside gene matches: 11. CDR3 size: 16 residues. The CDR3 region is CASSSHLGTGIYEQYF. CDR3 in DNA: TGTGCCAGCAGTAGCCATTTGGGGACAGGGATCTACGAGCAGTACTTC.

DNA for the CDR3: TGTGCCAGCAGCTTGGTTGGCGGGGGGGCCTCGCCCTACGAGCAGTACTTC. This gives the protein CASSLVGGGASPYEQYF. V usage is TRBV5-4 and J usage is TRBJ2-7, with 9 bases aligning to TRBD2. V was pared by 0 bases and J by 2 bases, with 9 bases of the junction left unmatched. The CDR3 spans 17 residues. Germline lookup yields CDR1 SGHNT and CDR2 YYREEE (reference sequence).

The table lists this clone with a count of one. The same CDR3 arises from other DNA sequences in this sample as well. V gene TRBV6-1 combines with J gene TRBJ1-2; no clear D gene. Per germline, CDR1 MNHNS and CDR2 SASEGT. Trimming took 3 bases from V and 3 from J, leaving 5 bases between them. The CDR3 runs to 12 residues. In DNA, the CDR3 is TGTGCCAGCAGTGAGTCTGACTATGGCTACACCTTC. This codes for CASSESDYGYTF.

The V call is TRBV5-1, the J call TRBJ2-3, with D possibly being TRBD1 (5 bases). V lost 4 bases and J 1 base, leaving 16 bases between the germline ends. Germline CDR1 and CDR2: SGHRS and YFSETQ. This CDR3 comprises 16 residues. The CDR3 region is CASSDRTLKGTDTQYF. The CDR3 bases are TGCGCCAGCAGCGATAGGACACTAAAGGGCACAGATACGCAGTATTTT. The full variable domain, in which reference TRBV5-1 and TRBJ2-3 provide the parts outside the CDR3, is KAGVTQTPRYLIKTRGQQVTLSCSPISGHRSVSWYQQTPGQGLQFLFEYFSETQRNKGNFPGRFSGRQFSNSRSEMNVSTLELGDSALYLCASSDRTLKGTDTQYFGPGTRLTVL.

This chain uses TRBV5-1 with TRBJ2-7; 7 bases match TRBD1. CDR3 length: 14 amino acids. CDR1 and CDR2 from the germline V gene are SGHRS and YFSETQ. The V and J ends lost 5 bases and 0 bases, in that order; junction bases with no gene match: 5. In nucleotides, the CDR3 is TGCGCCAGCAGGGGACAGACAAGCTCCTACGAGCAGTACTTC. This codes for CASRGQTSSYEQYF.

The chain joins TRBV4-1 to TRBJ2-2; 7 positions match TRBD1. With V trimmed by 2 bases and J by 6 bases, 6 bases remained unmatched. The CDR3 spans 15 residues. Germline assignment: CDR1 MGHRA and CDR2 YSYEKL. The CDR3 DNA reads TGCGCCAGCAGCCAACAACAGGGGCGGGCCGGGGAGCTGTTTTTT. It translates to CASSQQQGRAGELFF.

The chain is built from TRBV30 and TRBJ1-3; 10 nucleotides agree with TRBD1. The CDR3 has 12 amino acids. Germline loops: CDR1 GTSNPN, CDR2 SVGIG (reference sequence). V lost 5 bases, J lost 6 bases, and 1 base stayed unmatched. CDR3 loop: CAWGTGVNTIYF. In nucleotides, the CDR3 is TGTGCCTGGGGGACAGGGGTAAACACCATATATTTT.

The gene calls are TRBV28 and TRBJ2-3; 9 bases are a match to TRBD2. Looked up from germline, CDR1 is MDHEN and CDR2 is SYDVKM. The J segment lost 2 bases and the V segment lost 5 bases, leaving 8 bases of the junction unmatched. The CDR3 consists of 16 residues. CDR3 in amino acids: CASSVGPGLATDTQYF. DNA for the CDR3: TGTGCCAGCAGTGTAGGCCCGGGACTAGCCACAGATACGCAGTATTTT.

The CDR3 nucleotides are TGCGCCAGCAGCTTGGAACTAGCGGGAGGTTCCTACGAGCAGTACTTC. Amino acid sequence: CASSLELAGGSYEQYF. The gene calls are TRBV5-1 and TRBJ2-7, with 12 positions matching TRBD2. CDR1 is SGHRS and CDR2 is YFSETQ in the germline V gene. CDR3 length equals 16 residues. Losses at the gene ends were 0 bases for V and 1 base for J; bases not matched to a gene: 2.

The chain employs TRBV28 and TRBJ2-1; TRBD1 matches at 10 bases. Germline V CDR1 and CDR2: MDHEN, SYDVKM. The ends lost 3 bases at V and 10 bases at J; junction bases unmatched: 9. CDR3 size: 15 residues. As DNA, the CDR3 is TGTGCCAGCAGTTTGGGAGGACAGGGGGGTCTCGAGCAGTTCTTC. Translated: CASSLGGQGGLEQFF.

CDR3 residues: CATSDLGDRGNQETQYF. The CDR3 DNA reads as TGTGCCACCAGTGATTTAGGAGACAGGGGGAACCAAGAGACCCAGTACTTC. The genes are TRBV24-1 and TRBJ2-5, with TRBD1 matching over 9 bases. The CDR3 has 17 residues. Looked up from germline, CDR1 is KGHDR and CDR2 is SFDVKD. V shed 1 base, J shed 0 bases, and the junction held 5 bases outside the gene matches.